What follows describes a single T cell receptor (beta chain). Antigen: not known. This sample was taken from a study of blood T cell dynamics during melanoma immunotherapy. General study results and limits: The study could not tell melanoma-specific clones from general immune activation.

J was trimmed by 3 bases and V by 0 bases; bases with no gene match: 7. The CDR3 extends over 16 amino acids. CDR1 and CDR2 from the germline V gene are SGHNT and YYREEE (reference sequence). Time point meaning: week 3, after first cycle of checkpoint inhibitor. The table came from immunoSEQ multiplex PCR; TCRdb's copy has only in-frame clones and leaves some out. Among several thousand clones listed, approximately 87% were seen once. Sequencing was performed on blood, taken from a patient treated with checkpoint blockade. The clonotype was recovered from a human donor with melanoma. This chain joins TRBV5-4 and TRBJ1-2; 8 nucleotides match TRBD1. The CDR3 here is CASSLGRGRLDYGYTF. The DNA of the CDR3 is TGTGCCAGCAGCTTGGGCAGGGGGCGTTTGGACTATGGCTACACCTTC.